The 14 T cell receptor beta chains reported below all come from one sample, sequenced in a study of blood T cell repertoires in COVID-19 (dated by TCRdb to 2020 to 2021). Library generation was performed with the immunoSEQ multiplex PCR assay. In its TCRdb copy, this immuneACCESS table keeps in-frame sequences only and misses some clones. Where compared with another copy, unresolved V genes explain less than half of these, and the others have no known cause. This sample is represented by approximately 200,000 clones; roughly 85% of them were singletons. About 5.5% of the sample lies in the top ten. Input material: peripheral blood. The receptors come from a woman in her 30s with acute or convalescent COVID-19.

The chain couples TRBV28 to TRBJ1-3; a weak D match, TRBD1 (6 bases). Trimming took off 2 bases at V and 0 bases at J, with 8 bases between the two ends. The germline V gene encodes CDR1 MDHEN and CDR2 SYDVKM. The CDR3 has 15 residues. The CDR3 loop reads CASSLGGFSGNTIYF. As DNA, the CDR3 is TGTGCCAGCAGTTTAGGGGGCTTCTCTGGAAACACCATATATTTT.

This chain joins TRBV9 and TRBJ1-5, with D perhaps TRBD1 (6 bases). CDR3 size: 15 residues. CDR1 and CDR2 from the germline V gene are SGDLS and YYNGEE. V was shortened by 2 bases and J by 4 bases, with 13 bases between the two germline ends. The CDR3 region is CASSVGQLLNQPQHF. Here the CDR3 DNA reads TGTGCCAGCAGCGTTGGACAGCTACTTAATCAGCCCCAGCATTTT. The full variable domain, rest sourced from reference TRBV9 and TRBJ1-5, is DSGVTQTPKHLITATGQRVTLRCSPRSGDLSVYWYQQSLDQGLQFLIQYYNGEERAKGNILERFSAQQFPDLHSELNLSSLELGDSALYFCASSVGQLLNQPQHFGDGTRLSIL.

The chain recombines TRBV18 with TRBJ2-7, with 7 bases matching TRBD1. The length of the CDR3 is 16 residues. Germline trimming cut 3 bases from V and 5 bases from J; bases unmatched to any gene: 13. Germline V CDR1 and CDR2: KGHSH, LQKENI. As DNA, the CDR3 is TGTGCCAGCTCACCCCGAGACAGGGTACAAAGCAACGAGCAGTACTTC. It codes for CASSPRDRVQSNEQYF.

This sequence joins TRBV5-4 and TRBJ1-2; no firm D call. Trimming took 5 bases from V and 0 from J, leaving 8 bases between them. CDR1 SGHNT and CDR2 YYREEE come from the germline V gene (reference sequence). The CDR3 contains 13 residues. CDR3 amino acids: CASRPTANYGYTF. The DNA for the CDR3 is TGTGCCAGCAGGCCTACAGCTAACTATGGCTACACCTTC. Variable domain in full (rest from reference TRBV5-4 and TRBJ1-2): ETGVTQSPTHLIKTRGQQVTLRCSSQSGHNTVSWYQQALGQGPQFIFQYYREEENGRGNFPPRFSGLQFPNYSSELNVNALELDDSALYLCASRPTANYGYTFGSGTRLTVV.

The CDR3 protein is CASGAGPYATNEKLFF. CDR3 nucleotide sequence: TGTGCCAGCGGGGCAGGGCCTTATGCAACTAATGAAAAACTGTTTTTT. The genes are TRBV6-4 and TRBJ1-4; D perhaps matches TRBD1 (5 bases). Trimming removed 8 bases from V and 0 bases from J, with 16 bases in between. CDR3 length equals 16 residues. From germline, CDR1 is MRHNA and CDR2 SNTAGT.

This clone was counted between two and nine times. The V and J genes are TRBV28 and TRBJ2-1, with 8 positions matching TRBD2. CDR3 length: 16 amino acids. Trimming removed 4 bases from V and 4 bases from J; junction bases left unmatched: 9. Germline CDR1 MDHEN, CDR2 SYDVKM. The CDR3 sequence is CASSSHGLAAYNEQFF. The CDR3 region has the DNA TGTGCCAGCAGTTCACACGGACTAGCCGCATACAATGAGCAGTTCTTC. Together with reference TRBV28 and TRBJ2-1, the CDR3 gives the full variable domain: DVKVTQSSRYLVKRTGEKVFLECVQDMDHENMFWYRQDPGLGLRLIYFSYDVKMKEKGDIPEGYSVSREKKERFSLILESASTNQTSMYLCASSSHGLAAYNEQFFGPGTRLTVL.

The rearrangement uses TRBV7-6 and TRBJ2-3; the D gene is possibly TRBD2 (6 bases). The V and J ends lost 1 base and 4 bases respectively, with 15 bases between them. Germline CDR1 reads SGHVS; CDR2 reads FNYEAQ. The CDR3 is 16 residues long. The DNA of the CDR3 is TGTGCCAGCAGCTTAGGAGGGACGTGGGGGGCAGATACGCAGTATTTT. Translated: CASSLGGTWGADTQYF.

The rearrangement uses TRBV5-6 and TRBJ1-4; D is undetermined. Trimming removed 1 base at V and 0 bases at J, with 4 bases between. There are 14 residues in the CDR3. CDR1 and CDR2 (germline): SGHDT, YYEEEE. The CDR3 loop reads CASSLYPTNEKLFF. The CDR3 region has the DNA TGTGCCAGCAGCTTGTATCCAACTAATGAAAAACTGTTTTTT.

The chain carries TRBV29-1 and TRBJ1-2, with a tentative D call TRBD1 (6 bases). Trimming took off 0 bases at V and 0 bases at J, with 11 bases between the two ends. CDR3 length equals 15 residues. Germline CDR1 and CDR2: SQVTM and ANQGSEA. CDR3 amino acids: CSVEEQGTPNYGYTF. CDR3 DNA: TGCAGCGTTGAAGAACAGGGTACTCCTAACTATGGCTACACCTTC.

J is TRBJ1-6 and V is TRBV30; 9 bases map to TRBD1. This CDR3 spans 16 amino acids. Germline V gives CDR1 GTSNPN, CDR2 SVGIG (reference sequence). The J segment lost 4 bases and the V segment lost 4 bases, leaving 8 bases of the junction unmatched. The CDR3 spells CAWIGQGSLYNSPLHF. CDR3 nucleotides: TGTGCCTGGATTGGACAGGGGTCATTGTATAATTCACCCCTCCACTTT. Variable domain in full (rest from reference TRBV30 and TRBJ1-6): SQTIHQWPATLVQPVGSPLSLECTVEGTSNPNLYWYRQAAGRGLQLLFYSVGIGQISSEVPQNLSASRPQDRQFILSSKKLLLSDSGFYLCAWIGQGSLYNSPLHFGNGTRLTVT.

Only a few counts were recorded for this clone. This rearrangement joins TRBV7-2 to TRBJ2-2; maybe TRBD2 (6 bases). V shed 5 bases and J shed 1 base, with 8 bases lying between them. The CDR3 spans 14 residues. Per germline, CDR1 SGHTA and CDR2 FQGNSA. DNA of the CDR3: TGTGCCAGCAGCCTGGGGGGGAACACCGGGGAGCTGTTTTTT. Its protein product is CASSLGGNTGELFF.

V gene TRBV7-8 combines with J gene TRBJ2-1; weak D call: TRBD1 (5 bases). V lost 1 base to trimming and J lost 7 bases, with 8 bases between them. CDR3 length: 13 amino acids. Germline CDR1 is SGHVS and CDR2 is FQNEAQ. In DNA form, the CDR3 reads TGTGCCAGCAGCTTAGGAACAGGTAATGAGCAGTTCTTC. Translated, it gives CASSLGTGNEQFF.

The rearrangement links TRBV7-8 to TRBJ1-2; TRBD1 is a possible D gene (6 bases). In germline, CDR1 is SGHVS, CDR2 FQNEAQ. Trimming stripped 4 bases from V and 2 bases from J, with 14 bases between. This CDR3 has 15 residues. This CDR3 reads CASSSAGAANYGYTF. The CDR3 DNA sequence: TGTGCCAGCAGCTCCGCAGGGGCTGCGAACTATGGCTACACCTTC.

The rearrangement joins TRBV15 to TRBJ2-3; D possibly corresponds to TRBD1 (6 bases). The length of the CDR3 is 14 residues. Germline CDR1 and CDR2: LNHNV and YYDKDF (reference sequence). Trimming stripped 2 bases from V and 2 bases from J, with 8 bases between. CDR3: CATSRQGLTDTQYF. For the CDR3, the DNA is TGTGCCACCAGCAGACAGGGGCTCACAGATACGCAGTATTTT. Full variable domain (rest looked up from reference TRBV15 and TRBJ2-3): DAMVIQNPRYQVTQFGKPVTLSCSQTLNHNVMYWYQQKSSQAPKLLFHYYDKDFNNEADTPDNFQSRRPNTSFCFLDIRSPGLGDTAMYLCATSRQGLTDTQYFGPGTRLTVL.